This T cell receptor (beta chain) was retrieved from a study of PD-L1 blockade in urothelial cancer. Study in general: Treatment start was followed by blood analysis at 3 weeks (second dose) and again at 6 weeks.

The CDR3 runs 15 residues. Per germline, CDR1 MNHEY and CDR2 SMNVEV (reference sequence). Trimming left V 6 bases short and J 4 bases short, with 16 bases between. Time point in this sample: pretreatment peripheral blood. Each PCR received spiked synthetic TCR analog templates. Assay: immunoSEQ multiplex PCR; the TCRdb copy retains only in-frame clones and omits some. Of 85,000 to 100,000 clones listed, around 90% are singletons. This chain joins TRBV27 and TRBJ1-3; maybe TRBD1 (5 bases). The sequencing used PBMCs, collected around atezolizumab (anti-PD-L1) treatment. The origin of this receptor is a man between 60 and 75 years old with urothelial cancer. The CDR3 sequence: CASSFTGLGGNTIYF. The CDR3 DNA reads TGTGCCAGCAGCTTTACAGGTCTCGGGGGAAACACCATATATTTT.